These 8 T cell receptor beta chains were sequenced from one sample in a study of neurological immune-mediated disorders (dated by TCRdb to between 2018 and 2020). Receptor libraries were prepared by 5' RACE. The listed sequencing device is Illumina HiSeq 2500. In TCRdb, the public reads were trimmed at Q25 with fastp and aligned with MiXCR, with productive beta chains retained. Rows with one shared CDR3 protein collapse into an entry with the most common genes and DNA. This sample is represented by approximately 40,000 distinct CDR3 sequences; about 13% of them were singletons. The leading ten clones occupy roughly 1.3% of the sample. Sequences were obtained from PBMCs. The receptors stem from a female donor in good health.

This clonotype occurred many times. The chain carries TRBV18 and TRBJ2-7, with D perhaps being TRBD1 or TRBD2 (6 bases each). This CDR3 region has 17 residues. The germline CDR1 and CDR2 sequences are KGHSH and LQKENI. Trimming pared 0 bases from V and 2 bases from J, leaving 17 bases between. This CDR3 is CASSPPGGGQRAYEQYF. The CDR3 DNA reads TGTGCCAGCTCACCACCGGGGGGAGGACAGCGCGCCTACGAGCAGTACTTC.

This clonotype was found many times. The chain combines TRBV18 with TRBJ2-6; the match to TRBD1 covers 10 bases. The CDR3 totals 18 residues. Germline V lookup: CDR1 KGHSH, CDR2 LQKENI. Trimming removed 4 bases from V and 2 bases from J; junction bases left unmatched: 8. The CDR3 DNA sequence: TGTGCCAGCTCACTCTCCGGGACAGGGGTTACTGGGGCCAACGTCCTGACTTTC. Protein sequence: CASSLSGTGVTGANVLTF.

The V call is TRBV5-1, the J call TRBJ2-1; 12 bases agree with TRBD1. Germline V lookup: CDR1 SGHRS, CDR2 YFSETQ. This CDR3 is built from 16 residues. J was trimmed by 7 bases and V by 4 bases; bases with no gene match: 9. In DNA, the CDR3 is TGCGCCAGCAGCCTCAGGGGACAGGGGGCGGGAAATGAGCAGTTCTTC. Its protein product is CASSLRGQGAGNEQFF.

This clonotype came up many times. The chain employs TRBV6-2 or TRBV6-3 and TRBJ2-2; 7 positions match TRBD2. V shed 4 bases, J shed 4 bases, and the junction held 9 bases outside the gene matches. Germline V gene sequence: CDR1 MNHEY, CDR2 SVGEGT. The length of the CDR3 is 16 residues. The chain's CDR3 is CASSSQAGARTGELFF. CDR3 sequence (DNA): TGTGCCAGCAGTTCCCAGGCGGGAGCGCGCACCGGGGAGCTGTTTTTT.

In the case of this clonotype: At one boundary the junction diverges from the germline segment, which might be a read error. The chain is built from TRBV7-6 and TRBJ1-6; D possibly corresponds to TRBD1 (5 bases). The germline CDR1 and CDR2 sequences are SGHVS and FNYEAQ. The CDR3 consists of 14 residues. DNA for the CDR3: TGTGCCAGCAGCCCAGCTGCGGGGGGTTCACCCCTACAATTT. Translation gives CASSPAAGGSPLQF.

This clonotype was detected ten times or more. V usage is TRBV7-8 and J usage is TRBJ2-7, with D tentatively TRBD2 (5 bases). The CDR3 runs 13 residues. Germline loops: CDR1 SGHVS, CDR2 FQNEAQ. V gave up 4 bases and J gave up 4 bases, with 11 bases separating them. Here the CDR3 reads CASSSAPGYEQYF. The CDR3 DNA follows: TGTGCCAGCAGCTCGGCGCCGGGGTACGAGCAGTACTTC.

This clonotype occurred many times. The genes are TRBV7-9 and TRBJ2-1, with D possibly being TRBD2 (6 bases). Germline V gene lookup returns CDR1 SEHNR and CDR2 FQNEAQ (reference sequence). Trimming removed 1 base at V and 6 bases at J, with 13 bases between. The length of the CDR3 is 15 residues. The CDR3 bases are TGTGCCAGCAGCTTAGTGGGGCTAGCGAGCAATGAGCAGTTCTTC. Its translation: CASSLVGLASNEQFF.

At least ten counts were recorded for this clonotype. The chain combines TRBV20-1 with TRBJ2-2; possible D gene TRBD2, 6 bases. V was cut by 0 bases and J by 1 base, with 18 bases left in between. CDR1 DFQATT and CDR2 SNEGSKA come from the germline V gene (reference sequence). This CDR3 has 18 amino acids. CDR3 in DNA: TGCAGTGCTAGAGATAGGGATCGGGCGGGGATGAACACCGGGGAGCTGTTTTTT. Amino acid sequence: CSARDRDRAGMNTGELFF.